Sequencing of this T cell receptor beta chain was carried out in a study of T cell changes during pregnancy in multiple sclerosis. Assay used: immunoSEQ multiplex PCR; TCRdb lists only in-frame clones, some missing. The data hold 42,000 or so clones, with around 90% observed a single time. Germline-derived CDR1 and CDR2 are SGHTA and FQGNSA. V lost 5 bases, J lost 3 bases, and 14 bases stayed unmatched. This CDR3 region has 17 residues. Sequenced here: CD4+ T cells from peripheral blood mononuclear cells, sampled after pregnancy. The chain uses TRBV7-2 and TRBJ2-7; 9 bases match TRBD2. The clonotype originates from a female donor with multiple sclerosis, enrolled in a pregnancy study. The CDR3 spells CASSPNPTGAGGYEQYF. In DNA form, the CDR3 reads TGTGCCAGCAGCCCTAACCCGACGGGAGCGGGGGGCTACGAGCAGTACTTC.